A single sample is the source of the 27 T cell receptor beta chains below, sequenced in a study of T cells in Graves' hyperthyroidism and ophthalmopathy. The investigators amplified TCR beta CDR3 regions from RNA transcripts. RT-PCR in the first round (using the HTBI primer set) targeted the TCR CDR3. TCRdb used MiXCR to reprocess the multiplex PCR reads, holding one entry per CDR3 protein. The profile shows around 400,000 distinct CDR3 sequences, approximately 14% of them singletons. The sequenced sample was blood. The receptors here all came from a woman aged 18-29 years with Graves' hyperthyroidism that later progressed to Graves' ophthalmopathy.

At least ten counts were recorded for this clonotype. CDR3 nucleotides: TGCAGTGCTAGGACTAGCGGGTCCTCGTATACGCAGTATTTT. It is translated as CSARTSGSSYTQYF. The gene calls are TRBV20-1 and TRBJ2-3, with TRBD2 matching over 10 bases. The V and J ends lost 3 bases and 7 bases, in that order; junction bases with no gene match: 7. The CDR3 spans 14 residues. The germline V gene has CDR1 DFQATT and CDR2 SNEGSKA (reference sequence).

This clonotype was seen a few times. The rearrangement joins TRBV27 to TRBJ2-3; D is undetermined. From germline, CDR1 is MNHEY and CDR2 SMNVEV (reference sequence). The CDR3 loop spans 13 amino acids. Trimming pared 5 bases from V and 7 bases from J, leaving 13 bases between. The CDR3 region is CASSPLSENTQYF. In DNA, the CDR3 is TGTGCCAGCAGTCCCCTGTCCGAGAATACGCAGTATTTT.

This clonotype has at least ten counts. The V and J genes are TRBV27 and TRBJ2-1, with TRBD1 matching 7 bases. Germline V CDR1 and CDR2: MNHEY, SMNVEV (reference sequence). The J segment lost 8 bases and the V segment lost 4 bases, leaving 14 bases of the junction unmatched. The CDR3 runs to 16 residues. CDR3 nucleotide sequence: TGTGCCAGCAGTTCCCCGGGTTTGACAGGGATACATGAGCAGTTCTTC. Its translation is CASSSPGLTGIHEQFF.

This clonotype was picked up a small number of times. The chain links TRBV20-1 to TRBJ1-1; D gene uncertain. The CDR3 contains 11 residues. Trimming pared 4 bases from V and 2 bases from J, leaving 5 bases between. CDR1 DFQATT and CDR2 SNEGSKA come from the germline V gene (reference sequence). The CDR3 here is CSATPNTEAFF. The CDR3, as DNA: TGCAGTGCTACACCCAACACTGAAGCTTTCTTT.

This clonotype was seen ten or more times. The chain couples TRBV6-1 to TRBJ2-1, with 7 bases aligning to TRBD2. V lost 1 base to trimming and J lost 5 bases; unmatched junction nucleotides: 5. This CDR3 region has 15 residues. Germline V gene lookup returns CDR1 MNHNS and CDR2 SASEGT. CDR3 nucleotide sequence: TGTGCCAGCAGTGAAGTAGCGGGCCTAAACAATGAGCAGTTCTTC. As protein: CASSEVAGLNNEQFF.

The rearrangement uses TRBV20-1 and TRBJ1-4; no clear D gene. V lost 3 bases and J 7 bases, leaving 15 bases between the germline ends. CDR3 length: 14 residues. Looked up from germline, CDR1 is DFQATT and CDR2 is SNEGSKA (reference sequence). The CDR3 bases are TGCAGTGCTAGTAACGGGCTGCCGTCTGAAAAACTGTTTTTT. Amino acid sequence: CSASNGLPSEKLFF.

This clonotype was detected a few times. The rearrangement uses TRBV14 and TRBJ2-6; the D gene is possibly TRBD1 (6 bases). Germline V gene lookup returns CDR1 SGHDN and CDR2 FVKESK. Deletions cut 2 bases from V and 0 bases from J, with 14 bases between. The CDR3 totals 18 residues. The CDR3 protein is CASSQFRRGSSGANVLTF. CDR3 DNA sequence: TGTGCCAGCAGCCAATTTCGCAGGGGCTCCTCTGGGGCCAACGTCCTGACTTTC.

This clonotype has at least ten counts. V is TRBV20-1 and J is TRBJ2-3; D ambiguous. CDR1 is DFQATT and CDR2 is SNEGSKA in the germline V gene (reference sequence). The CDR3 is made up of 11 amino acids. Trimming removed 3 bases from V and 6 bases from J, with 7 bases in between. CDR3 DNA sequence: TGCAGTGCTAGTCTAGGTGATACGCAGTATTTT. Translating it yields CSASLGDTQYF.

This clonotype was picked up many times. The J gene is TRBJ2-3, the V gene TRBV28; tentatively, D is TRBD1 (5 bases). Trimming removed 8 bases from V and 3 bases from J, with 12 bases in between. The CDR3 has 13 residues. Germline CDR1 reads MDHEN; CDR2 reads SYDVKM. CDR3 loop: CASSPAGTDTQYF. As DNA, the CDR3 is TGTGCCAGCTCACCGGCAGGGACAGATACGCAGTATTTT.

This clonotype occurred many times. Here the CDR3 reads CASSLSGYPYEQYF. The CDR3 DNA follows: TGTGCCAGCAGTTTAAGTGGCTACCCCTACGAGCAGTACTTC. This chain connects TRBV27 to TRBJ2-7, with D unclear. Per the germline V gene, CDR1 is MNHEY and CDR2 is SMNVEV (reference sequence). The ends were cut back, 2 bases at V and 2 bases at J, with 10 bases in the middle. There are 14 residues in the CDR3.

This clonotype was observed at least ten times. This chain links TRBV15 with TRBJ2-5; 7 bases are shared with TRBD2. CDR1 and CDR2 (germline): LNHNV, YYDKDF (reference sequence). Trimming cost V 8 bases and J 2 bases; bases outside gene matches: 5. The CDR3 is 13 amino acids. The CDR3 reads CATHQGGQETQYF. The CDR3 bases are TGTGCCACCCACCAGGGAGGGCAAGAGACCCAGTACTTC.

The CDR3 bases are TGTGCCAGCACCCCTGGGGGGGCGCGTGGCTACACCTTC. This encodes CASTPGGARGYTF. The rearrangement joins TRBV7-9 to TRBJ1-2, with D possibly matching TRBD1 (6 bases). CDR3 length equals 13 residues. CDR1 and CDR2 from the germline V gene are SEHNR and FQNEAQ (reference sequence). Trimming took 7 bases from V and 7 from J, leaving 16 bases between them.

This clonotype was seen ten or more times. This rearrangement joins TRBV20-1 to TRBJ2-3; 8 bases align to TRBD2. The CDR3 consists of 17 residues. Trimming cost V 5 bases and J 2 bases; bases outside gene matches: 15. Germline V gene lookup returns CDR1 DFQATT and CDR2 SNEGSKA (reference sequence). This CDR3 reads CSASPFVAREATDTQYF. The CDR3 nucleotides are TGCAGTGCTTCCCCCTTCGTAGCGCGGGAGGCCACAGATACGCAGTATTTT.

At least ten counts were recorded for this clonotype. This chain joins TRBV5-1 and TRBJ2-3; D gene uncertain. Trimming removed 1 base at V and 0 bases at J, with 6 bases between. Germline CDR1 is SGHRS and CDR2 is YFSETQ. The CDR3 extends over 14 amino acids. CDR3: CASSLSGSTDTQYF. The CDR3 region has the DNA TGCGCCAGCAGCTTGAGTGGGAGCACAGATACGCAGTATTTT.

Ten or more counts support this clonotype. The V gene is TRBV5-1, the J gene TRBJ2-7; 15 bases are a match to TRBD2. Germline V gives CDR1 SGHRS, CDR2 YFSETQ. This CDR3 is 20 amino acids long. After removal of 3 bases from V and 2 bases from J, the junction contained 15 bases not matched to a gene. The CDR3 protein is CASSSIPGGLAGGGTYEQYF. As DNA, the CDR3 is TGCGCCAGCAGCTCGATACCGGGGGGACTAGCGGGAGGAGGGACCTACGAGCAGTACTTC.

This clonotype showed up just a few times. The rearrangement uses TRBV5-1 and TRBJ2-7, with D perhaps being TRBD1 or TRBD2 (5 bases each). This CDR3 contains 15 residues. Trimming took off 0 bases at V and 2 bases at J, with 12 bases between the two ends. Germline assignment: CDR1 SGHRS and CDR2 YFSETQ. The CDR3 DNA is TGCGCCAGCAGCTTGGATAGGGACGATGCCTACGAGCAGTACTTC. Its translation is CASSLDRDDAYEQYF.

There are many counts of this clonotype. The gene calls are TRBV7-9 and TRBJ2-2, with D uncertain. The ends were cut back, 4 bases at V and 4 bases at J, with 16 bases in the middle. CDR1 and CDR2 from the germline V gene are SEHNR and FQNEAQ (reference sequence). The CDR3 covers 16 residues. CDR3 protein: CASSSPTPPSTGELFF. The CDR3 nucleotides read TGTGCCAGCAGCTCTCCAACGCCCCCGAGCACCGGGGAGCTGTTTTTT.

This chain uses TRBV7-9 with TRBJ2-7; the D gene could be TRBD1 or TRBD2 (5 bases each). The CDR3 sequence is 15 residues long. CDR1 and CDR2 (germline): SEHNR, FQNEAQ (reference sequence). V lost 2 bases to trimming and J lost 4 bases, with 15 bases between them. CDR3 DNA: TGTGCCAGCAGCTTAAAGGGAGACAGACCATACGAGCAGTACTTC. Its translation: CASSLKGDRPYEQYF. The full variable domain, with the rest looked up from reference TRBV7-9 and TRBJ2-7, is DTGVSQNPRHKITKRGQNVTFRCDPISEHNRLYWYRQTLGQGPEFLTYFQNEAQLEKSRLLSDRFSAERPKGSFSTLEIQRTEQGDSAMYLCASSLKGDRPYEQYFGPGTRLTVT.

This chain uses TRBV7-8 with TRBJ2-3; no clear D gene. Germline-derived CDR1 and CDR2 are SGHVS and FQNEAQ. V was clipped by 2 bases and J by 6 bases, with 9 bases between them. The CDR3 extends over 13 amino acids. CDR3 loop: CASSLFEVDTQYF. The DNA of the CDR3 is TGTGCCAGCAGCTTATTCGAAGTGGATACGCAGTATTTT.

This clonotype has at least ten counts. This chain joins TRBV20-1 and TRBJ1-2; D unresolved. Germline V gives CDR1 DFQATT, CDR2 SNEGSKA (reference sequence). The ends were cut back, 3 bases at V and 1 base at J, with 15 bases in the middle. The CDR3 has 15 residues. The CDR3 is CSASTPPTVNYGYTF. The CDR3 coding sequence is TGCAGTGCTAGCACCCCTCCTACAGTTAACTATGGCTACACCTTC.

This clonotype was seen ten or more times. The chain is built from TRBV10-3 and TRBJ2-5; D is ambiguous. V was pared by 3 bases and J by 1 base, with 0 bases between. The CDR3 extends over 11 amino acids. The germline V gene encodes CDR1 ENHRY and CDR2 SYGVKD. The CDR3 spells CAISDQETQYF. CDR3 DNA: TGTGCCATCAGTGACCAAGAGACCCAGTACTTC.

A few counts support this clonotype. This chain joins TRBV7-9 and TRBJ2-1, with D possibly being TRBD2 (6 bases). The CDR3 runs to 15 residues. Germline loops: CDR1 SEHNR, CDR2 FQNEAQ (reference sequence). V shed 6 bases and J shed 2 bases, with 14 bases lying between them. The CDR3 DNA reads TGTGCCAGCAGGTTCCCGCGGGGAACCTACAATGAGCAGTTCTTC. As protein: CASRFPRGTYNEQFF. Drawing the rest from reference TRBV7-9 and TRBJ2-1, the complete variable domain is DTGVSQNPRHKITKRGQNVTFRCDPISEHNRLYWYRQTLGQGPEFLTYFQNEAQLEKSRLLSDRFSAERPKGSFSTLEIQRTEQGDSAMYLCASRFPRGTYNEQFFGPGTRLTVL.

This clonotype was seen ten or more times. CDR3 sequence: CASSPRRQKVPYEQYF. CDR3 nucleotides: TGTGCCAGCAGTCCCCGACGCCAAAAAGTCCCTTACGAGCAGTACTTC. V gene TRBV6-8 combines with J gene TRBJ2-7; D not resolved. The germline V gene encodes CDR1 MNHGY and CDR2 SAAAGT. V was cut by 5 bases and J by 4 bases, with 21 bases left in between. CDR3 length: 16 amino acids.

The rearrangement links TRBV15 to TRBJ1-4; D might be TRBD1 (6 bases). Germline V gives CDR1 LNHNV, CDR2 YYDKDF (reference sequence). V lost 1 base and J 0 bases, leaving 9 bases between the germline ends. The CDR3 length is 16 residues. CDR3 sequence: CATSRGDTTTNEKLFF. The DNA for the CDR3 is TGTGCCACCAGCAGAGGGGACACTACAACTAATGAAAAACTGTTTTTT.

The sample holds a few counts of this clonotype. This rearrangement joins TRBV28 to TRBJ1-2; D is unresolved. The CDR3 spans 11 residues. The germline V and J ends were trimmed by 6 bases and 6 bases, with 8 bases remaining between them. Germline CDR1 and CDR2: MDHEN and SYDVKM. The DNA of the CDR3 is TGTGCCAGCAGCCCCCAGGATGGCTACACCTTC. This translates into CASSPQDGYTF.

The J gene is TRBJ1-1, the V gene TRBV7-9; TRBD1 is a possible D gene (6 bases). CDR3 size: 14 residues. Germline-derived CDR1 and CDR2 are SEHNR and FQNEAQ (reference sequence). The germline V and J ends were trimmed by 5 bases and 0 bases, with 10 bases remaining between them. The CDR3 region has the DNA TGTGCCAGCAGCATTGACAGGCTGAACACTGAAGCTTTCTTT. This encodes CASSIDRLNTEAFF.

This clonotype was detected only a few times. This chain links TRBV19 with TRBJ1-1; D ambiguous. The CDR3 has 13 residues. Germline assignment: CDR1 LNHDA and CDR2 SQIVND (reference sequence). V lost 4 bases and J lost 3, with 9 bases in between. The CDR3 here is CASSTDGDTEAFF. CDR3 nucleotides: TGTGCCAGTAGTACCGACGGGGACACTGAAGCTTTCTTT.